The sequence of this T cell receptor beta chain was determined in a study of OX40 agonist ivuxolimab in advanced cancers. About the study: Three patients, one with hepatocellular carcinoma and two with cutaneous melanoma, responded partially. General observations from the study: At 0.1 to 3.0 mg/kg, clonal expansion of CD4+ and CD8+ blood T cells had occurred by week 6. Low normalized T-cell clonal expansion was also seen in some nonresponders.

Remarks on this clone: Its matching antigen is unknown.

Sequencing was performed with immunoSEQ multiplex PCR; in TCRdb, only in-frame clones are kept and a portion is missing. Of tens of thousands of clones listed, about 90% are singletons. The study sampled blood at baseline, cycle 4 day 1, and cycle 7 day 1. The CDR3 is made up of 16 amino acids. Germline V gives CDR1 SGDLS, CDR2 YYNGEE. V was shortened by 0 bases and J by 0 bases, with 10 bases between the two germline ends. This chain connects TRBV9 to TRBJ1-3; D is uncertain. Sequencing was performed on CD4+ or CD8+ T cells sorted from blood, taken in a trial of the OX40 agonist ivuxolimab. This sequence was found in an adult with an advanced solid tumor such as melanoma, head and neck, liver or kidney cancer. The CDR3 reads CASSVGGGDSGNTIYF. CDR3 coding DNA: TGTGCCAGCAGCGTAGGGGGAGGCGACTCTGGAAACACCATATATTTT.